The rows below give T cell receptor beta chains drawn from one sample of a study of blood T cells in healthy people across ages. TCRdb reprocessed the 5' RACE reads via MiXCR and lists one record per CDR3 protein. The sample includes roughly 720,000 distinct CDR3 sequences, about 53% seen only once; the top ten take about two fifths. The sequenced sample consisted of blood. The source of these receptors is a man at least 80 years old in good health. The CDR3 runs from the conserved cysteine through the conserved F or W. Each record gives: J gene, clone size, V gene, D gene, CDR3 protein, CDR3 DNA. The D gene is left open where the match is weak. Clone size is shown for a subset of rows, as once, few, many or a class of expanded clone.

>TRBJ2-1|NA|TRBV2|NA
CASTGSTYNEQFF
TGTGCCAGCACGGGGTCCACTTACAATGAGCAGTTCTTC
>TRBJ2-7|NA|TRBV18|NA
CASSPDGGSYEQYF
TGTGCCAGCTCGCCGGACGGGGGCTCCTACGAGCAGTACTTC
>TRBJ2-7|NA|TRBV15|TRBD1
CATSRDRQGAYEQYF
TGTGCCACCAGCAGAGATCGGCAGGGGGCCTACGAGCAGTACTTC
>TRBJ2-5|NA|TRBV24-1|NA
CATSDFGGGGETQYF
TGTGCCACCAGTGATTTTGGGGGTGGAGGAGAGACCCAGTACTTC
>TRBJ2-3|NA|TRBV27|NA
CASSLAWQGSHRYAYF
TGTGCCAGCAGTTTAGCATGGCAGGGTTCGCACAGATACGCGTATTTT
>TRBJ1-1|NA|TRBV6-1|NA
CALSRMNTEAFF
TGTGCCCTAAGCAGAATGAACACTGAAGCTTTCTTT
>TRBJ2-1|NA|TRBV20-1|TRBD2
CSVVEASGRFYNEQFF
TGCAGTGTGGTGGAGGCTAGCGGGAGGTTTTACAATGAGCAGTTCTTC
>TRBJ1-2|once|TRBV5-6|NA
CASSFGHLDYGYTF
TGTGCCAGCAGCTTTGGACACTTGGACTATGGCTACACCTTC
>TRBJ2-7|NA|TRBV9|NA
CASSVGPTSYEQYF
TGTGCCAGCAGCGTAGGGCCCACTTCCTACGAGCAGTACTTC
>TRBJ1-1|once|TRBV7-2|TRBD1
CASSLNRDSLEAFF
TGTGCCAGCAGCCTTAACCGGGACAGCCTTGAAGCTTTCTTT
>TRBJ2-3|NA|TRBV4-2|NA
CASSQLSGEGTDTQYF
TGTGCCAGCAGCCAACTTAGCGGAGAAGGCACAGATACGCAGTATTTT
>TRBJ2-7|NA|TRBV20-1|NA
CSASGGNGKNTYEQYF
TGCAGTGCTAGCGGCGGGAACGGGAAGAACACCTACGAGCAGTACTTC
>TRBJ2-5|NA|TRBV6-6|NA
CASSDPPEETQYF
TGTGCCAGCAGTGACCCACCAGAAGAGACCCAGTACTTC
>TRBJ1-2|few|TRBV6-5|NA
CASSHQWPDDNYGYTF
TGTGCCAGCAGCCATCAATGGCCCGACGATAACTATGGCTACACCTTC
>TRBJ2-3|NA|TRBV7-9|NA
CASSPSLGGYAYF
TGTGCCAGCAGCCCGTCACTGGGAGGATACGCGTATTTT
>TRBJ2-7|NA|TRBV20-1|TRBD1
CSAMGTGGLEQYF
TGCAGTGCTATGGGGACAGGGGGTCTCGAGCAGTACTTC
>TRBJ2-1|NA|TRBV4-1|TRBD2
CASSQVPETVAGGDNEQFF
TGCGCCAGCAGCCAAGTCCCAGAGACGGTAGCGGGAGGGGACAATGAGCAGTTCTTC
>TRBJ1-2|NA|TRBV2|TRBD1
CASRGTGSSGYTF
TGTGCCAGCAGGGGGACAGGGTCCTCCGGCTACACCTTC
>TRBJ2-7|NA|TRBV27|NA
CASSMGHPFYEQYF
TGTGCCAGCAGTATGGGACACCCATTTTACGAGCAGTACTTC
>TRBJ2-3|NA|TRBV18|NA
CASSPAVAAYTDTQYF
TGTGCCAGCTCACCGGCCGTGGCAGCGTACACAGATACGCAGTATTTT
>TRBJ1-6|NA|TRBV11-2|NA
CASSLDLNIYNSPLHF
TGTGCCAGCAGCTTAGATCTGAACATTTATAATTCACCCCTCCACTTT
>TRBJ1-4|NA|TRBV9|NA
CASSVGVSTNEKLFF
TGTGCCAGCAGCGTTGGGGTATCGACTAATGAAAAACTGTTTTTT
>TRBJ2-5|few|TRBV7-6|TRBD2
CASSLVWGGEWGNEQYF
TGTGCCAGCAGCTTAGTTTGGGGGGGAGAGTGGGGCAATGAGCAGTACTTC
>TRBJ2-1|NA|TRBV10-3|TRBD2
CAIGAGLAGAHVSEQFF
TGTGCCATCGGTGCTGGACTAGCGGGCGCGCATGTTAGTGAGCAGTTCTTC
>TRBJ2-5|few|TRBV6-6|NA
CASSYSKGVRETQYF
TGTGCCAGCAGTTACTCGAAGGGGGTTAGGGAGACCCAGTACTTC
>TRBJ1-1|few|TRBV12-3/TRBV12-4|NA
CASSFTGRADRTEAFF
TGTGCCAGCAGTTTCACAGGCCGCGCGGATAGAACTGAAGCTTTCTTT
>TRBJ2-1|NA|TRBV20-1|NA
CSAWGQATSVLTYNEQFF
TGCAGTGCCTGGGGACAGGCAACTAGCGTCTTAACCTACAATGAGCAGTTCTTC